This TCR beta chain was documented in a study of identifying expanded T cells in peripheral blood. Study findings and constraints: Differentially abundant clones: about 1.1 between replicates, 16.4 at around 14 days, 19 to 20 at four. Clone count variance between roughly 2-week samples rose with total template count.

Worth noting for this clone: Its antigen is still unknown.

Here immunoSEQ multiplex PCR was the method, and the copy in TCRdb shows in-frame clones only, minus some. The table records approximately 79,000 clones, almost 90% of them present only once. No infections or other immune events were documented during collection. Trimming took 1 base from V and 4 from J, leaving 10 bases between them. From germline, CDR1 is SGHTA and CDR2 FQGNSA. The CDR3 extends over 14 amino acids. The source material was blood. The receptor was isolated from a person aged 18 to 75 in good health. The rearrangement links TRBV7-2 to TRBJ1-2, with D unclear. The CDR3 spells CASSLVPEAYGYTF. CDR3 sequence (DNA): TGTGCCAGCAGCTTAGTCCCAGAGGCCTATGGCTACACCTTC.